This T cell receptor beta chain was sequenced during a study of CD8+CD57+ T cells in acquired aplastic anemia (dated by TCRdb to the late 2010s). For the study in its entirety: A mean of approximately 2.9 ug of DNA, ranging from roughly 0.19 to 27.4 ug, was extracted from sorted CD4+ and CD8+ cells. CD8+CD57+ expansion was defined as a frequency above the mean frequency observed in healthy subjects.

Profiling of TCR beta VDJ combinations and CDR3 sequences used genomic DNA as the template. TCR repertoire sequencing was run on an Illumina HiSeq 2000. As for how the authors treated the data: Repertoire assessment relied on Simpson's diversity index, CDR3 size and DJ length profiles, and TRBV/TRBJ rearrangement plots. The most abundant DNA sequence in the deep sequencing data was defined as the immunodominant clone. CDR3 amino acid sequences were screened for sharing across subjects and were compared with published repertoires and the VDJdb database. The public reads were reprocessed in TCRdb via fastp at Q25 and MiXCR, keeping in-frame beta chains. A single entry per CDR3 protein holds the most common genes and DNA from its merged rows. TCRdb's processing, not the authors' own work, is the source of the V and J calls. The sample records about 160,000 distinct CDR3 sequences, 40% to 50% of which are singletons. The ten largest clones add up to approximately 3% of the sample.

The germline V gene gives CDR1 as SGHTA and CDR2 as FQGNSA. The V end loses 2 bases and the J end loses 4 bases, and a stretch of 9 bases separates them. Inclusive of the bounding cysteine and phenylalanine, the CDR3 is 13 residues long. CDR3 DNA only is kept here, 39 bases in frame from base 1. With respect to this clonotype: What antigen it recognizes has not been identified. No qualities accompany the bases; no much larger clone lies one base away.

The patients picked for sequencing were ones in whom flow cytometry had shown an expansion of CD8+CD57+ cells. Every patient had severe acquired aplastic anemia, diagnosed using the International Study of Aplastic Anemia and Agranulocytosis and Camitta criteria. Patients had received no therapy at the time of blood sampling. In this study, sorted CD4+ and CD8+ T cells from the blood of healthy subjects and of severe aplastic anemia patients had their TCR repertoires deep-sequenced. In the USA, patient enrollment took place under clinicaltrials.gov protocols 00001620, 01623167, 00001397, 00071045, 00081523 and 00961064. Ficoll-Paque density gradient centrifugation was used to isolate peripheral blood mononuclear cells. CD4+ and CD8+ T cells were sorted by FACS or magnetic beads before DNA extraction. Study-wide findings and limitations: Patients and healthy controls showed no significant difference in CD8+ Simpson's diversity (P=0.060). Although twenty-nine CD8+ CDR3 sequences were shared by patients and controls, these sequences appeared highly expressed in patients and within the immunodominant clones of patients.

Sequencing was carried out using sorted CD4+, CD8+, or CD8+CD57+ T cells (not recorded which) from PBMCs. The sequence was collected from a human donor with aplastic anemia. The chain was built from TRBV7-2 and TRBJ2-7; a weak D assignment points to TRBD2 (5 bases agree). The encoded CDR3 is CASSLSSPYEQYF. The nucleotides are TGTGCCAGCAGCTTATCTAGCCCATACGAGCAGTACTTC.